These T cell receptor beta chains were read from a single sample in a study of T cells after yellow fever vaccination. TCRdb reprocessed the 5' RACE reads via MiXCR and lists one record per CDR3 protein. Here the sample spans almost 600,000 distinct CDR3 sequences, about 13% being singletons. Sequencing was performed on PBMCs, taken on the day of the yellow fever booster vaccination. The receptors derive from a young man who received the YFV17D yellow fever vaccine. CDR3s include the opening cysteine and the closing phenylalanine or tryptophan.

TRBV7-3,CASSSPRVAGIKPGELFF
TRBV20-1,CSARTTSGTDTQYF
TRBV5-5,CASSLPGGAASYGYTF
TRBV7-2,CAHGGGRKGGELFF
TRBV5-1,CASSGPAGASTDTQYF
TRBV20-1,CSANEVAGAGELFF
TRBV4-3,CASSQETLAGVAGELFF
TRBV28,CASTGPLWTEAFF
TRBV20-1,CSARRSRNQETQYF
TRBV12-3/TRBV12-4,CASSQGTGSNSPLHF
TRBV7-9,CASSRTGSMNTEAFF
TRBV6-6,CASSTGTEAFF
TRBV20-1,CSASRTSGSHEQYF
TRBV6-1,CASSQNRIAYGYTF
TRBV19,CASSRTGGAEAFF
TRBV7-9,CASSLVWEDWDEQFF
TRBV25-1,CASSGLAGYEQYF
TRBV28,CASRISGRAPYEQYF
TRBV15,CATSRIAGRFYEQYF
TRBV5-1,CATAHGAGNTGELFF
TRBV5-6,CASSFRSQNQETQYF
TRBV15,CATSRDQEGVYGYTF
TRBV6-1,CASRVAGYQETQYF
TRBV19,CASSPPHTGELFF
TRBV5-1,CASSQVAGANTEAFF
TRBV5-1,CASSHPKVFNEQYF
TRBV2,CASSGTGGQPQHF
TRBV5-1,CASSSPGTGQETQYF
TRBV5-1,CASSMVGGQSYEQYF
TRBV6-2/TRBV6-3,CASTLVKAGTSDKWSNEQFF
TRBV7-2,CASSFSGGIADTQYF
TRBV20-1,CSAEDILSYEQYF
TRBV28,CASSFSGLLGTGELFF
TRBV11-2,CASSLVPVSGELFF
TRBV5-1,CASSLGQNPHEQYF
TRBV20-1,CSAISFSSYEQYF
TRBV3-1,CASSHQGSLYEQYF
TRBV7-8,CASSSQVGLTRSLNNEQFF
TRBV12-3/TRBV12-4,CASTLGMGGGELFF
TRBV5-1,CASSLATGEMNTEAFF
TRBV20-1,CSASGSRSSGNTIYF
TRBV4-3,CASSQGGLDNNEQFF
TRBV27,CASSYRANEQFF
TRBV6-2/TRBV6-3,CASSTDHYEQYF
TRBV5-1,CASSLGQGALNEQFF
TRBV7-8,CASSLTTGGASYEQYF
TRBV7-2,CASSSGRGNTEAFF